These 15 T cell receptor beta chains were all obtained from the same sample, sequenced in a study of cytomegalovirus exposure and HLA in healthy donors (dated by TCRdb to about 2017). The library relied on the immunoSEQ multiplex PCR assay. The multiplex PCR relied on a mix of 60 forward primers for TCR Vbeta segments and 13 reverse primers for TCR Jbeta segments. TCRdb took over this immuneACCESS table, retaining in-frame rearrangements with V and J assigned. Such tables are incomplete; in checked studies, under half of the missing clones stem from an unresolved V gene, and the remainder is unexplained. The sample table contains some 150,000 clones; only one count was recorded for over 70% of them. The top ten constitute around 7.1% of the sample. Sequenced: PBMCs. These receptors all stem from a woman in her forties in good health and CMV-seropositive.

The chain carries TRBV15 and TRBJ2-3; no definite D call. Trimming removed 4 bases at V and 3 bases at J, with 14 bases between. Germline CDR1 is LNHNV and CDR2 is YYDKDF (reference sequence). The length of the CDR3 is 15 residues. The CDR3 DNA reads as TGTGCCACCAGCAAGAACCCGGAGATAACAGATACGCAGTATTTT. This encodes CATSKNPEITDTQYF.

As to this clone: Other DNA sequences in this specimen translate into the identical CDR3. J is TRBJ1-1 and V is TRBV7-3; the D gene is possibly TRBD1 (5 bases). Per germline, CDR1 SGHTA and CDR2 FQGTGA. The CDR3 contains 14 residues. Trimming took off 6 bases at V and 1 base at J, with 12 bases between the two ends. The CDR3 reads CASRRSGENTEAFF. The CDR3 DNA follows: TGTGCCAGCAGACGATCGGGGGAGAACACTGAAGCTTTCTTT.

This clone was seen only a few times. The chain carries TRBV10-3 and TRBJ1-1; tentatively, D is TRBD1 (6 bases). The germline V gene encodes CDR1 ENHRY and CDR2 SYGVKD. CDR3 size: 13 residues. Trimming shortened V by 5 bases and J by 1 base, and 8 bases separated the two germline ends. Here the CDR3 reads CAISSQGNTEAFF. CDR3 sequence (DNA): TGTGCCATCAGTTCACAGGGGAACACTGAAGCTTTCTTT.

This chain uses TRBV2 with TRBJ2-1, with 9 bases matching TRBD2. CDR1 is SNHLY, CDR2 FYNNEI, per germline. The CDR3 totals 14 residues. The junction had 4 bases not matched to a gene; V was cut back by 1 base and J by 9 bases. The chain's CDR3 is CASSEGGGGGEQFF. In DNA, the CDR3 is TGTGCCAGCAGTGAAGGTGGCGGGGGGGGTGAGCAGTTCTTC.

This chain joins TRBV10-2 and TRBJ1-2, with no clear D. CDR1 WSHSY and CDR2 SAAADI come from the germline V gene. V lost 4 bases, J lost 5 bases, and 17 bases lay in between. CDR3 length: 15 residues. CDR3 protein: CASSATSGGLYGYTF. The CDR3 nucleotides read TGCGCCAGCAGTGCTACCAGTGGAGGGCTTTATGGCTACACCTTC.

This clone has more than one count but fewer than ten. J is TRBJ2-3 and V is TRBV10-3, with D possibly TRBD2 on 7 matching bases. Trimming cost V 10 bases and J 3 bases, with 17 bases left between them. Germline assignment: CDR1 ENHRY and CDR2 SYGVKD. CDR3 length equals 14 residues. As DNA, the CDR3 is TGTGCCACCAAAGGGGGGGGTGTTACAGATACGCAGTATTTT. Its protein is CATKGGGVTDTQYF.

V gene TRBV10-3 combines with J gene TRBJ1-1; perhaps TRBD1 as D (5 bases). Germline V CDR1 and CDR2: ENHRY, SYGVKD. Trimming removed 10 bases from V and 4 bases from J, with 22 bases in between. The CDR3 covers 15 residues. The CDR3 DNA sequence: TGTGCCAACGCTCCAGGGCATCAAGTTTTCACTGAAGCTTTCTTT. This translates into CANAPGHQVFTEAFF.

This clone was found once. The V call is TRBV6-1, the J call TRBJ2-5; D is possibly TRBD1 (5 bases). The J call may not be correct, given that the DNA end is closer to TRBJ2-7. The CDR3 totals 13 residues. Germline-derived CDR1 and CDR2 are MNHNS and SASEGT. The CDR3 is CASSENRYYEQYF. The CDR3 nucleotides read TGTGCCAGCAGTGAAAACAGGTACTACGAGCAGTACTTC.

This chain connects TRBV6-5 to TRBJ1-1, with D uncertain. Trimming stripped 11 bases from V and 0 bases from J, with 19 bases between. The CDR3 totals 15 residues. Germline V gene data show CDR1 as MNHEY and CDR2 as SVGAGI. The CDR3 DNA sequence: TGTGCCGTTACCGCAGGCAGTGTGATGAACACTGAAGCTTTCTTT. Amino acid sequence: CAVTAGSVMNTEAFF.

The sample holds a few counts of this clone. This chain connects TRBV5-1 to TRBJ1-4; D gene unclear. Germline assignment: CDR1 SGHRS and CDR2 YFSETQ. The CDR3 spans 15 residues. V was pared by 1 base and J by 4 bases, with 11 bases between. The CDR3 DNA is TGCGCCAGCAGCTTGTTCGGGGTTGGTAATGAAAAACTGTTTTTT. It yields the protein CASSLFGVGNEKLFF.

This chain joins TRBV7-3 and TRBJ2-7; tentatively, D is TRBD1 (6 bases). This CDR3 spans 13 amino acids. Deletions cut 0 bases from V and 3 bases from J, with 6 bases between. Germline CDR1 is SGHTA and CDR2 is FQGTGA. The CDR3 nucleotides read TGTGCCAGCAGCTTAACGACAGGCTACGAGCAGTACTTC. This sequence encodes CASSLTTGYEQYF.

With respect to this clone: A read error may account for a junction end that differs from germline. The sample holds other DNA sequences that translate to the same CDR3. V is TRBV5-1 and J is TRBJ1-3, with a tentative D call TRBD1 (5 bases). Germline assignment: CDR1 SGHRS and CDR2 YFSETQ. There are 15 residues in the CDR3. The CDR3 DNA follows: TGCGCCAGCAGTTTGGATCAGGGTCTTGGAAACACCATATATTTT. As protein: CASSLDQGLGNTIYF.

This clone was seen a few times. V gene TRBV4-1 combines with J gene TRBJ1-3; no firm D call. The length of the CDR3 is 14 residues. The ends were cut back, 4 bases at V and 4 bases at J, with 11 bases in the middle. CDR1 and CDR2 from the germline V gene are MGHRA and YSYEKL. The CDR3: CASSRVGVGNTIYF. As DNA, the CDR3 is TGCGCCAGCAGCCGTGTCGGGGTGGGAAACACCATATATTTT.

The V call is TRBV19, the J call TRBJ1-4; D is perhaps TRBD1 (5 bases). Looked up from germline, CDR1 is LNHDA and CDR2 is SQIVND (reference sequence). The CDR3 covers 16 residues. V shed 6 bases and J shed 5 bases, with 19 bases lying between them. The CDR3 spells CASSRYERQLNEKLFF. The CDR3 coding sequence is TGTGCCAGTAGCCGATACGAACGACAGTTAAATGAAAAACTGTTTTTT. The full variable domain, its missing parts supplied by reference TRBV19 and TRBJ1-4, is DGGITQSPKYLFRKEGQNVTLSCEQNLNHDAMYWYRQDPGQGLRLIYYSQIVNDFQKGDIAEGYSVSREKKESFPLTVTSAQKNPTAFYLCASSRYERQLNEKLFFGSGTQLSVL.

This chain connects TRBV6-5 to TRBJ2-1; 7 bases line up with TRBD1. With V trimmed by 7 bases and J by 1 base, 4 bases remained unmatched. The CDR3 is 14 amino acids. CDR1 is MNHEY, CDR2 SVGAGI, per germline. The CDR3 sequence is CASKRQGSYNEQFF. The CDR3 nucleotides are TGTGCCAGCAAGCGACAGGGATCCTACAATGAGCAGTTCTTC.